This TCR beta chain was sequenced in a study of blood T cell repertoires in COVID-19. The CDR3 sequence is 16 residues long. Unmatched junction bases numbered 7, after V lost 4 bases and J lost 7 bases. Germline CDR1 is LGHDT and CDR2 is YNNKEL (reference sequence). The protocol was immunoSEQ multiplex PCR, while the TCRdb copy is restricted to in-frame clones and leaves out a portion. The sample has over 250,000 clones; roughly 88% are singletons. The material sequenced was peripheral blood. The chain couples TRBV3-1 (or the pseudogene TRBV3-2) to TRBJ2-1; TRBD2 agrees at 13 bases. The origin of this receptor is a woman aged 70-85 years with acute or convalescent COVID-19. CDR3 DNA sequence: TGTGCCAGCAGCCGGGGACTAGCGGGGATTGGGAATGAGCAGTTCTTC. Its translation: CASSRGLAGIGNEQFF.